The 27 T cell receptor beta chains below all came from one sample that was sequenced in a study of post-analysis software for immune sequencing data (dated by TCRdb to between 2015 and 2016). Library prep was done by PCR. Sequencer: Illumina HiSeq 2500. To reduce PCR and sequencing biases, unique molecular identifiers were incorporated into the TCR beta cDNA libraries. The raw public data were reprocessed by TCRdb itself: fastp quality trimming at Q25, MiXCR clonotype calling, in-frame beta chains only. Rows matching on CDR3 protein sequence are summarized as one entry with the most common DNA and genes. The sample table contains hundreds of thousands of distinct CDR3 sequences; only one count was recorded for about 40% of them. The biggest ten clones account for approximately 7.6% of the sample. Their specific antigens are unknown. Study-level results and caveats: Patients showed significantly higher frequencies than controls for a few TRBV segments, among them TRBV5-6, TRBV5-1 and TRBV20-1.

The specimen sequenced was blood. These receptor sequences come from a girl aged 2-15 years with multiple sclerosis.

The genes are TRBV28 and TRBJ1-2; TRBD1 agrees at 7 bases. CDR1 and CDR2 from the germline V gene are MDHEN and SYDVKM. The J segment lost 3 bases and the V segment lost 6 bases, leaving 10 bases of the junction unmatched. This CDR3 comprises 15 residues. The DNA of the CDR3 is TGTGCCAGCAGCTCCTCTGACAGGGCCTACTATGGCTACACCTTC. This gives the protein CASSSSDRAYYGYTF.

The rearrangement links TRBV28 to TRBJ1-1; D may be TRBD1 (5 bases). V dropped 3 bases and J dropped 3 bases, with 14 bases sitting between them. Looked up from germline, CDR1 is MDHEN and CDR2 is SYDVKM. CDR3 size: 15 residues. The CDR3 DNA is TGTGCCAGCAGTTTCTGGGGGAGGAAAGACACTGAAGCTTTCTTT. Residues: CASSFWGRKDTEAFF.

In its sample, this clonotype is medium-sized (0.01 to 0.1%). This chain uses TRBV7-6 with TRBJ2-7, with a weak D call TRBD2 (5 bases). The CDR3 sequence is 14 residues long. Germline-derived CDR1 and CDR2 are SGHVS and FNYEAQ. Trimming took off 2 bases at V and 7 bases at J, with 15 bases between the two ends. The CDR3 DNA reads TGTGCCAGCAGCTTAACCCCGGGAACTAGGGAGCAGTACTTC. This gives the protein CASSLTPGTREQYF.

This clonotype was found a few times. The chain joins TRBV20-1 to TRBJ1-5, with TRBD1 matching 7 bases. The germline gives CDR1 DFQATT, CDR2 SNEGSKA (reference sequence). This CDR3 has 13 residues. Trimming cost V 0 bases and J 7 bases; bases outside gene matches: 3. As DNA, the CDR3 is TGCAGTGCTAGAGAGGCAGGGGGACAGCCCCAGCATTTT. Translated, it gives CSAREAGGQPQHF.

V usage is TRBV3-1 and J usage is TRBJ1-1; the match to TRBD1 covers 7 bases. Unmatched junction bases numbered 5, after V lost 6 bases and J lost 7 bases. The CDR3 has 12 amino acids. The germline V gene has CDR1 LGHDT and CDR2 YNNKEL (reference sequence). CDR3 residues: CASSRQGGEAFF. The CDR3 DNA follows: TGTGCCAGCAGTCGACAGGGCGGTGAAGCTTTCTTT.

This clonotype appeared a few times. The chain is built from TRBV27 and TRBJ2-7; TRBD2 agrees at 15 bases. The germline gives CDR1 MNHEY, CDR2 SMNVEV (reference sequence). CDR3 length: 14 amino acids. V was clipped by 6 bases and J by 7 bases; unmatched bases: 4. The CDR3 nucleotides are TGTGCCAGCAGGCCGGGACTAGCGGGAGGTGAGCAGTACTTC. It is translated as CASRPGLAGGEQYF.

The table lists this clonotype with a few counts. The chain employs TRBV28 and TRBJ2-4; no firm D call. The germline CDR1 and CDR2 sequences are MDHEN and SYDVKM. The CDR3 is 16 amino acids. Between the trimmed V and J ends, which lost 1 base and 0 bases, there was a span of 10 bases. The CDR3 sequence: CASSLFLGLAKNIQYF. CDR3 DNA: TGTGCCAGCAGTTTATTTTTGGGGTTAGCCAAAAACATTCAGTACTTC.

This clonotype was seen only a few times. The chain links TRBV7-2 to TRBJ1-2; D unresolved. Germline V lookup: CDR1 SGHTA, CDR2 FQGNSA. Trimming pared 0 bases from V and 1 base from J, leaving 9 bases between. This CDR3 is 15 amino acids long. In DNA form, the CDR3 reads TGTGCCAGCAGCTTAGCGGTGGGGATTAACTATGGCTACACCTTC. Residues: CASSLAVGINYGYTF.

This chain links TRBV20-1 with TRBJ2-3; 12 positions match TRBD2. V lost 0 bases, J lost 3 bases, and 4 bases stayed unmatched. Germline lookup yields CDR1 DFQATT and CDR2 SNEGSKA (reference sequence). The CDR3 loop spans 16 amino acids. The CDR3 loop reads CSARDTSGGFTDTQYF. The DNA of the CDR3 is TGCAGTGCTAGAGATACTAGCGGGGGGTTTACAGATACGCAGTATTTT.

The rearrangement uses TRBV5-1 and TRBJ2-1; D gene ambiguous. The CDR3 contains 16 residues. Trimming took off 0 bases at V and 0 bases at J, with 10 bases between the two ends. Germline CDR1 SGHRS, CDR2 YFSETQ. The CDR3 DNA reads TGCGCCAGCAGCTTGGAGACAAGCAGCTCCTACAATGAGCAGTTCTTC. This codes for CASSLETSSSYNEQFF.

The gene calls are TRBV2 and TRBJ2-3, with D unclear. The CDR3 runs to 16 residues. Germline V lookup: CDR1 SNHLY, CDR2 FYNNEI. Trimming took 6 bases from V and 0 from J, leaving 16 bases between them. CDR3 protein: CASSLRADLSTDTQYF. The CDR3 DNA is TGTGCCAGCAGCCTAAGGGCGGATTTGAGCACAGATACGCAGTATTTT.

The rearrangement links TRBV25-1 to TRBJ2-7; 7 bases map to TRBD1. Germline CDR1 and CDR2: MGHDK and SYGVNS. The V gene end was trimmed by 4 bases and the J gene end by 2 bases; junction bases not matched to a gene: 5. The CDR3 runs 14 residues. CDR3 DNA sequence: TGTGCCAGCAGTGCGTACAGGGGAACCTACGAGCAGTACTTC. Translated: CASSAYRGTYEQYF.

This clonotype was observed a few times. The chain joins TRBV5-5 to TRBJ2-1; 10 bases are a match to TRBD2. V shed 4 bases, J shed 10 bases, and the junction held 5 bases outside the gene matches. CDR1 is SGHKS, CDR2 YYEKEE, per germline (reference sequence). The CDR3 sequence is 13 residues long. The CDR3 spells CASSLGTSVEQFF. In DNA form, the CDR3 reads TGTGCCAGCAGCCTCGGGACTAGCGTCGAGCAGTTCTTC. Looking up the rest from reference TRBV5-5 and TRBJ2-1 gives the full variable domain: DAGVTQSPTHLIKTRGQQVTLRCSPISGHKSVSWYQQVLGQGPQFIFQYYEKEERGRGNFPDRFSARQFPNYSSELNVNALLLGDSALYLCASSLGTSVEQFFGPGTRLTVL.

This clonotype was seen a few times. The chain is built from TRBV5-1 and TRBJ2-5; no firm D call. Germline-derived CDR1 and CDR2 are SGHRS and YFSETQ. V was trimmed by 4 bases and J by 2 bases, leaving 3 bases between them. This CDR3 comprises 11 residues. The CDR3 sequence is CASSKQETQYF. The CDR3 DNA is TGCGCCAGCAGCAAACAAGAGACCCAGTACTTC.

This chain joins TRBV28 and TRBJ1-5, with D perhaps matching TRBD1 (5 bases). The CDR3 extends over 15 amino acids. Germline lookup yields CDR1 MDHEN and CDR2 SYDVKM. With 6 bases removed from V and 0 bases from J, the gap between germline ends came to 12 bases. The CDR3 region has the DNA TGTGCCAGCAGCCACGGGGGAAGTAGCAATCAGCCCCAGCATTTT. Protein product: CASSHGGSSNQPQHF.

A few counts support this clonotype. This rearrangement joins TRBV7-2 to TRBJ2-1; possible D gene TRBD1, 6 bases. Trimming stripped 4 bases from V and 7 bases from J, with 23 bases between. This CDR3 is built from 17 residues. Germline V gene lookup returns CDR1 SGHTA and CDR2 FQGNSA. In DNA form, the CDR3 reads TGTGCCAGCAGCTCCATCGTAGGGGGATCTCAAGGGAATGAGCAGTTCTTC. The encoded protein is CASSSIVGGSQGNEQFF.

This chain uses TRBV29-1 with TRBJ1-6; 7 positions agree with TRBD1. Looked up from germline, CDR1 is SQVTM and CDR2 is ANQGSEA. J lost 2 bases, V lost 7 bases, and 5 bases had no gene match. The CDR3 loop spans 14 amino acids. The CDR3 protein is CSARTGTYNSPLHF. The CDR3 nucleotides read TGCAGCGCGAGGACAGGCACCTATAATTCACCCCTCCACTTT.

This chain links TRBV11-2 with TRBJ2-5, with 8 bases matching TRBD1. Germline V gives CDR1 SGHAT, CDR2 FQNNGV. The ends lost 3 bases at V and 4 bases at J; junction bases unmatched: 4. This CDR3 contains 14 residues. The CDR3 loop reads CASSLDRDRETQYF. CDR3 DNA: TGTGCCAGCAGCTTGGACAGGGATAGAGAGACCCAGTACTTC.

For this clonotype: Since a much larger clone is just one base distant, this may be a read error. This chain uses TRBV7-2 with TRBJ2-7; D is perhaps TRBD2 (6 bases). This CDR3 is 14 amino acids long. V was cut by 8 bases and J by 0 bases, with 14 bases left in between. Germline V gene sequence: CDR1 SGHTA, CDR2 FQGNSA. CDR3 DNA: TGTGCCAGCGGACGGTCTAGCGACTCCTACGAGCAGTACTTC. Protein: CASGRSSDSYEQYF.

The V and J genes are TRBV3-1 and TRBJ1-2; D gene uncertain. The CDR3 extends over 13 amino acids. The V gene's germline CDR1 is LGHDT and CDR2 YNNKEL (reference sequence). V was pared by 3 bases and J by 5 bases, with 10 bases between. The CDR3 DNA reads as TGTGCCAGCAGCCAGGACGCCGGTTATGGCTACACCTTC. It translates to CASSQDAGYGYTF. The entire variable domain, with the rest obtained from reference TRBV3-1 and TRBJ1-2, is as follows: DTAVSQTPKYLVTQMGNDKSIKCEQNLGHDTMYWYKQDSKKFLKIMFSYNNKELIINETVPNRFSPKSPDKAHLNLHINSLELGDSAVYFCASSQDAGYGYTFGSGTRLTVV.

The CDR3 protein is CASSRAVSGANVLTF. DNA of the CDR3: TGTGCCAGCAGCAGGGCGGTCTCTGGGGCCAACGTCCTGACTTTC. This chain joins TRBV5-4 and TRBJ2-6; the D is unclear. Germline-derived CDR1 and CDR2 are SGHNT and YYREEE (reference sequence). The CDR3 has 15 residues. The V end was cut by 4 bases, the J end by 0 bases, with 8 bases between.

The chain links TRBV12-3 or TRBV12-4 to TRBJ1-5, with TRBD1 matching 7 bases. Trimming cost V 6 bases and J 9 bases; bases outside gene matches: 8. The CDR3 covers 13 residues. CDR3 DNA: TGTGCCAGCAGCTCCGGACAGGCCATGCCCCAGCATTTT. Residues: CASSSGQAMPQHF.

This chain joins TRBV20-1 and TRBJ2-3; 7 bases line up with TRBD2. Looked up from germline, CDR1 is DFQATT and CDR2 is SNEGSKA (reference sequence). There are 16 residues in the CDR3. Trimming removed 6 bases from V and 3 bases from J; junction bases left unmatched: 15. Written as DNA, the CDR3 is TGCAGTGCCGTAACCCCCCTCAGGGAGGGGACAGATACGCAGTATTTT. Its translation: CSAVTPLREGTDTQYF.

This clonotype was counted between two and nine times. The V and J genes are TRBV5-1 and TRBJ2-7, with 7 positions matching TRBD1. The junction had 2 bases not matched to a gene; V was cut back by 2 bases and J by 6 bases. This CDR3 is built from 12 residues. CDR1 and CDR2 (germline): SGHRS, YFSETQ. The CDR3 DNA reads as TGCGCCAGCAGCTTTACAGGGGCCGAGCAGTACTTC. Translated, it gives CASSFTGAEQYF.

The rearrangement uses TRBV29-1 and TRBJ2-2; D possibly corresponds to TRBD1 (6 bases). Germline CDR1 reads SQVTM; CDR2 reads ANQGSEA. Trimming removed 5 bases from V and 2 bases from J, with 15 bases in between. The CDR3 runs 15 residues. The CDR3 DNA reads TGCAGCGTTACCCACAGGGAATCCAACACCGGGGAGCTGTTTTTT. As protein: CSVTHRESNTGELFF.

This clonotype was seen a handful of times. V is TRBV28 and J is TRBJ2-7; 8 bases are shared with TRBD1. The junction had 3 bases not matched to a gene; V was cut back by 6 bases and J by 2 bases. Germline V gene data show CDR1 as MDHEN and CDR2 as SYDVKM. The CDR3 consists of 13 residues. CDR3 bases: TGTGCCAGCAGGGGACAGGCGGCCTACGAGCAGTACTTC. Protein: CASRGQAAYEQYF.

The chain uses TRBV13 and TRBJ1-2; D is possibly TRBD1 (5 bases). V shed 0 bases and J shed 1 base, with 12 bases lying between them. The germline V gene has CDR1 PRHDT and CDR2 FYEKMQ (reference sequence). The CDR3 has 16 residues. The CDR3 region has the DNA TGTGCCAGCAGCTTAGGTATAGGGGATTATAACTATGGCTACACCTTC. Translation: CASSLGIGDYNYGYTF.